A single sample is the source of the 25 T cell receptor beta chains below, sequenced in a study of T cells in Graves' hyperthyroidism and ophthalmopathy. Using RNA transcripts as the source, TCR beta CDR3 regions were amplified. The study used the HTBI primer set for a first-round RT-PCR of the TCR CDR3. TCRdb processed the multiplex PCR reads anew with MiXCR; each CDR3 protein has one entry. The data show fewer than 350,000 distinct CDR3 sequences, with about an eighth seen just once and roughly 7.5% held by the top ten. Sequenced sample: blood. The source of these receptors is a woman aged 25 to 39 with Graves' hyperthyroidism that later progressed to Graves' ophthalmopathy.

V gene TRBV15 combines with J gene TRBJ1-5; D ambiguous. CDR1 and CDR2 from the germline V gene are LNHNV and YYDKDF (reference sequence). The CDR3 is made up of 14 amino acids. V lost 3 bases, J lost 5 bases, and 11 bases lay in between. The CDR3 loop reads CATSSGSVDQPQHF. In DNA, the CDR3 is TGTGCCACCAGCAGCGGGTCCGTCGATCAGCCCCAGCATTTT.

This clonotype was found many times. This chain uses TRBV4-3 with TRBJ2-7; 11 bases align to TRBD2. The CDR3 has 18 residues. CDR1 and CDR2 from the germline V gene are LGHNA and YSLEER. J was trimmed by 6 bases and V by 1 base; bases with no gene match: 14. The chain's CDR3 is CASSQGWIAGGLLSEQYF. In DNA, the CDR3 is TGCGCCAGCAGCCAAGGTTGGATAGCGGGAGGGCTTTTATCCGAGCAGTACTTC.

This clonotype has a count of ten or more. The chain combines TRBV9 with TRBJ2-5, with TRBD2 identical over 9 bases. Germline CDR1 and CDR2: SGDLS and YYNGEE. The CDR3 has 14 residues. The V gene end was trimmed by 2 bases and the J gene end by 5 bases; junction bases not matched to a gene: 4. The chain's CDR3 is CASSVGLAGETQYF. The CDR3 DNA is TGTGCCAGCAGCGTGGGACTAGCCGGCGAGACCCAGTACTTC.

Many counts were recorded for this clonotype. This chain connects TRBV10-3 to TRBJ2-5; D unclear. Germline loops: CDR1 ENHRY, CDR2 SYGVKD. The germline V and J ends were trimmed by 3 bases and 1 base, with 12 bases remaining between them. This CDR3 contains 15 residues. This chain's CDR3 is CAISEGRQRQETQYF. Written as DNA, the CDR3 is TGTGCCATCAGTGAAGGTCGGCAGCGCCAAGAGACCCAGTACTTC.

Worth noting for this clonotype: At one end, the junction sequence differs from germline, possibly due to a read error. The rearrangement joins TRBV5-1 to TRBJ2-1; D is undetermined. Germline V gene sequence: CDR1 SGHRS, CDR2 YFSETQ. This CDR3 has 13 amino acids. Here the CDR3 DNA reads TGCGCCAGCAGCTTGTGGGTCGGCAATGAGCAGCTCTTC. This encodes CASSLWVGNEQLF. Filled out from reference TRBV5-1 and TRBJ2-1, the complete variable domain reads KAGVTQTPRYLIKTRGQQVTLSCSPISGHRSVSWYQQTPGQGLQFLFEYFSETQRNKGNFPGRFSGRQFSNSRSEMNVSTLELGDSALYLCASSLWVGNEQLFGPGTRLTVL.

In this sample, this clonotype turned up many times. V is TRBV5-5 and J is TRBJ2-1; D remains ambiguous. The germline gives CDR1 SGHKS, CDR2 YYEKEE (reference sequence). The CDR3 is 13 amino acids. Trimming took 0 bases from V and 3 from J, leaving 4 bases between them. Here the CDR3 DNA reads TGTGCCAGCAGCTTGGAGCTCTACAATGAGCAGTTCTTC. Translating it yields CASSLELYNEQFF.

This clonotype was found many times. The CDR3 DNA reads TGTGCCAGCAGACCTTGGGGGGGGGCTTCCTACGAGCAGTACTTC. Translated, it gives CASRPWGGASYEQYF. The V and J genes are TRBV28 and TRBJ2-7; D is perhaps TRBD2 (7 bases). The CDR3 is made up of 15 amino acids. The ends were cut back, 6 bases at V and 1 base at J, with 16 bases in the middle. Germline V gene data show CDR1 as MDHEN and CDR2 as SYDVKM. Looking up the rest from reference TRBV28 and TRBJ2-7 gives the full variable domain: DVKVTQSSRYLVKRTGEKVFLECVQDMDHENMFWYRQDPGLGLRLIYFSYDVKMKEKGDIPEGYSVSREKKERFSLILESASTNQTSMYLCASRPWGGASYEQYFGPGTRLTVT.

Comments on this clonotype: This may stem from a read error, because a much larger clone lies one nucleotide away. This sequence joins TRBV11-2 and TRBJ1-2; D is possibly TRBD1 (5 bases). Looked up from germline, CDR1 is SGHAT and CDR2 is FQNNGV. The germline V and J ends were trimmed by 8 bases and 4 bases, with 17 bases remaining between them. The CDR3 sequence is 14 residues long. CDR3 in amino acids: CASEETEVAYGYTF. The CDR3, as DNA: TGTGCCAGCGAGGAGACAGAGGTCGCCTATGGCTACACCTTC.

This clonotype came up many times. The chain uses TRBV11-2 and TRBJ2-2, with D possibly being TRBD1 (6 bases). V was pared by 4 bases and J by 7 bases, with 10 bases between. This CDR3 spans 13 amino acids. The V gene's germline CDR1 is SGHAT and CDR2 FQNNGV. The chain's CDR3 is CASSSRGLGELFF. The CDR3 region has the DNA TGTGCCAGCAGCTCCAGGGGCCTCGGGGAGCTGTTTTTT.

This clonotype was detected many times. This chain connects TRBV20-1 to TRBJ1-5, with D possibly matching TRBD1 (5 bases). The ends were cut back, 5 bases at V and 2 bases at J, with 13 bases in the middle. The CDR3 is 14 amino acids. In germline, CDR1 is DFQATT, CDR2 SNEGSKA (reference sequence). This CDR3 reads CSAGAGGGNQPQHF. The CDR3 region has the DNA TGCAGTGCTGGGGCGGGCGGCGGCAATCAGCCCCAGCATTTT.

This clonotype was detected many times. The rearrangement links TRBV11-2 to TRBJ1-2, with unresolved D. Germline V lookup: CDR1 SGHAT, CDR2 FQNNGV. The CDR3 extends over 13 amino acids. V lost 2 bases to trimming and J lost 7 bases, with 11 bases between them. The chain's CDR3 is CASSLRTASGYTF. CDR3 nucleotides: TGTGCCAGCAGCTTACGGACGGCGAGTGGCTACACCTTC.

The J gene is TRBJ2-7, the V gene TRBV20-1; D is uncertain. The CDR3 is made up of 11 amino acids. The germline V gene has CDR1 DFQATT and CDR2 SNEGSKA (reference sequence). V was pared by 6 bases and J by 3 bases, with 9 bases between. The CDR3 nucleotides are TGCAGTGCCCTCCAATTCTACGAGCAGTACTTC. It specifies CSALQFYEQYF.

This clonotype was counted ten times or more. This sequence joins TRBV30 and TRBJ2-3; 9 bases agree with TRBD2. Trimming removed 4 bases from V and 4 bases from J; junction bases left unmatched: 9. The CDR3 is 15 amino acids. Germline V gene data show CDR1 as GTSNPN and CDR2 as SVGIG (reference sequence). The CDR3, as DNA: TGTGCCTGGAATATCGCGGGAGGGCCTGCAGATACGCAGTATTTT. Residues: CAWNIAGGPADTQYF. Looking up the rest from reference TRBV30 and TRBJ2-3 gives the full variable domain: SQTIHQWPATLVQPVGSPLSLECTVEGTSNPNLYWYRQAAGRGLQLLFYSVGIGQISSEVPQNLSASRPQDRQFILSSKKLLLSDSGFYLCAWNIAGGPADTQYFGPGTRLTVL.

This clonotype was detected many times. This sequence joins TRBV7-9 and TRBJ2-4; D is uncertain. The CDR3 has 15 amino acids. Germline CDR1 SEHNR, CDR2 FQNEAQ (reference sequence). V was cut by 5 bases and J by 0 bases, with 11 bases left in between. The DNA of the CDR3 is TGTGCCAGCAGCACCCCCGGAATAGCCAAAAACATTCAGTACTTC. Amino acid sequence: CASSTPGIAKNIQYF.

This clonotype has a count of ten or more. The rearrangement uses TRBV30 and TRBJ2-7; D assignment may be TRBD1 or TRBD2 (5 bases each). The CDR3 loop spans 11 amino acids. Germline CDR1 GTSNPN, CDR2 SVGIG (reference sequence). Trimming left V 1 base short and J 9 bases short, with 10 bases between. CDR3 bases: TGTGCCTGGAGTGGGACCGGGGCGCAGTACTTC. It encodes CAWSGTGAQYF.

A few counts support this clonotype. The chain joins TRBV16 to TRBJ2-1; D is uncertain. CDR3 length: 13 residues. V was clipped by 0 bases and J by 4 bases, with 4 bases between them. The germline V gene has CDR1 KGHSY and CDR2 FQNENV. CDR3 protein: CASSQSTYNEQFF. The CDR3 DNA sequence: TGTGCCAGCAGCCAATCTACGTACAATGAGCAGTTCTTC.

This clonotype was observed many times. The rearrangement joins TRBV5-6 to TRBJ2-1; 10 bases are shared with TRBD2. V was clipped by 1 base and J by 6 bases; unmatched bases: 1. The CDR3 is 14 residues long. The germline gives CDR1 SGHDT, CDR2 YYEEEE. The CDR3, as DNA: TGTGCCAGCAGCTTGAGACTAGCGGGCAATGAGCAGTTCTTC. Translating gives CASSLRLAGNEQFF.

This clonotype was seen many times. This chain joins TRBV7-9 and TRBJ1-1, with D tentatively TRBD1 (6 bases). Between the trimmed V and J ends, which lost 8 bases and 6 bases, there was a span of 16 bases. Germline V gives CDR1 SEHNR, CDR2 FQNEAQ (reference sequence). The length of the CDR3 is 13 residues. In nucleotides, the CDR3 is TGTGCCAGCGGGGGGCCCCTAGCCGCTGAAGCTTTCTTT. It codes for CASGGPLAAEAFF.

This clonotype was observed at least ten times. The chain links TRBV27 to TRBJ2-3; the D gene is possibly TRBD2 (6 bases). The CDR3 has 15 amino acids. V lost 6 bases to trimming and J lost 1 base, with 14 bases between them. Germline CDR1 MNHEY, CDR2 SMNVEV (reference sequence). CDR3 in amino acids: CASSRDLQGTDTQYF. CDR3 coding DNA: TGTGCCAGCAGCCGGGACTTGCAGGGCACAGATACGCAGTATTTT.

Ten or more counts support this clonotype. The rearrangement joins TRBV12-3 or TRBV12-4 to TRBJ1-5; 9 nucleotides align to TRBD1. The CDR3 contains 15 residues. V lost 3 bases, J lost 7 bases, and 7 bases stayed unmatched. The CDR3 region has the DNA TGTGCCAGCAGTTTCGGGACAGGGCAAGGGCAGCCCCAGCATTTT. Translating gives CASSFGTGQGQPQHF.

This clonotype occurred many times. The genes are TRBV20-1 and TRBJ1-4, with 11 bases matching TRBD1. Germline loops: CDR1 DFQATT, CDR2 SNEGSKA (reference sequence). This CDR3 is 14 amino acids long. J was trimmed by 8 bases and V by 6 bases; bases with no gene match: 8. CDR3 loop: CSATTGTGGEKLFF. For the CDR3, the DNA is TGCAGTGCGACCACCGGGACAGGGGGAGAAAAACTGTTTTTT.

There are many counts of this clonotype. V usage is TRBV10-3 and J usage is TRBJ2-3; 14 positions match TRBD2. CDR1 is ENHRY, CDR2 SYGVKD, per germline. Trimming at V came to 5 bases and at J to 0 bases, leaving 10 bases not matched to a gene. The CDR3 is 19 amino acids. CDR3 nucleotide sequence: TGTGCCATCAGTACCAGACTAGCGGGAGGGCCGGTAAGCACAGATACGCAGTATTTT. Its translation: CAISTRLAGGPVSTDTQYF.

This clonotype was recorded many times. This chain connects TRBV3-1 to TRBJ2-7, with TRBD2 matching over 7 bases. The CDR3 runs 15 residues. CDR1 and CDR2 (germline): LGHDT, YNNKEL (reference sequence). V lost 3 bases to trimming and J lost 0 bases; unmatched junction nucleotides: 5. The CDR3 spells CASSHHGDYSYEQYF. In nucleotides, the CDR3 is TGTGCCAGCAGCCATCACGGGGACTACTCCTACGAGCAGTACTTC.

This clonotype was counted only a few times. The genes are TRBV5-4 and TRBJ2-3, with a tentative D call TRBD1 (5 bases). Trimming left V 1 base short and J 4 bases short, with 10 bases between. Germline V gene lookup returns CDR1 SGHNT and CDR2 YYREEE (reference sequence). The CDR3 runs 14 residues. DNA of the CDR3: TGTGCCAGCAGCTTGAGGCCAGGGCCAGATACGCAGTATTTT. Residues: CASSLRPGPDTQYF.

The table lists this clonotype with a few counts. This rearrangement joins TRBV6-1 to TRBJ1-4; D ambiguous. Trimming stripped 7 bases from V and 0 bases from J, with 9 bases between. The CDR3 length is 14 residues. The germline CDR1 and CDR2 sequences are MNHNS and SASEGT. The CDR3 nucleotides are TGTGCCAGCAAGGCCTTTGCAACTAATGAAAAACTGTTTTTT. Its protein is CASKAFATNEKLFF.